These T cell receptor beta chains were read from a single sample in a study of persistence of HIV-infected CD4 T cells. Their target antigens are unknown. The assay was immunoSEQ multiplex PCR, and TCRdb's table has in-frame clones only and misses some. The sample records roughly 34,000 clones, more than 75% being singletons. This material consisted of CD4+ T cells sorted from PBMCs after roughly 18-hour stimulation, taken from a patient who received antiretroviral therapy. These receptors were collected from an adult woman with HIV who was CMV-seropositive. Both conserved end residues are part of each CDR3. D genes are given only for firm matches. Size is omitted from some rows. Given values are once, few, many or a class for expanded clones.

d_call cdr3_length j_call v_call clone_size cdr3_nt cdr3_aa
TRBD1 14 TRBJ1-1 TRBV6-6 medium-sized TGTGCCAGCACCCCGACAGGGCTGAACACTGAAGCTTTCTTT CASTPTGLNTEAFF
TRBD2 14 TRBJ2-7 TRBV6-5 NA TGTGCCAGCACCGGGACTAGCGGAACCTACGAGCAGTACTTC CASTGTSGTYEQYF
TRBD1 15 TRBJ1-2 TRBV2 NA TGTGCCAGCAGTGCTAGGACAGGGACTAACTATGGCTACACCTTC CASSARTGTNYGYTF
NA 15 TRBJ1-2 TRBV27 NA TGTGCCAGCAATTTAATTCCAGGCAGGGAATATGGCTACACCTTC CASNLIPGREYGYTF
NA 17 TRBJ1-2 TRBV7-8 NA TGTGCCAGCAGCTTATCACCAGCAGACACGGGAGGCTATGGCTACACCTTC CASSLSPADTGGYGYTF
NA 12 TRBJ2-7 TRBV13 NA TGTGCCAGCAGCCTCAGTGGGCACGAGCAGTACTTC CASSLSGHEQYF
TRBD1 16 TRBJ2-2 TRBV5-4 NA TGTGCCAGCAGCCGTGCAGGGGGCGCGAACACCGGGGAGCTGTTTTTT CASSRAGGANTGELFF
TRBD1 16 TRBJ1-1 TRBV2 NA TGTGCCAGCCGAGACAGGGGGCGAGGGTTCGGTACTGAAGCTTTCTTT CASRDRGRGFGTEAFF
TRBD1 15 TRBJ2-2 TRBV6-1 NA TGTGCCAGCAGTGAGAGGACAGGGGGGACCGGGGAGCTGTTTTTT CASSERTGGTGELFF
NA 12 TRBJ2-1 TRBV25-1 NA TGTGCCGTCAGAGAGGGCCACAATGAGCAGTTCTTC CAVREGHNEQFF
TRBD2 15 TRBJ2-7 TRBV2 NA TGTGCCAGCAGGACCCTAGGGGGAGCGGGAGTTAATAAAGGGTTC CASRTLGGAGVNKGF
NA 13 TRBJ2-6 TRBV10-3 NA TGTGCCATCAGCCACCTCGGGGCCAACGTCCTGACTTTC CAISHLGANVLTF
NA 18 TRBJ2-5 TRBV27 NA TGTGCCAGCAGCGATAAGGGGTATTACGCGGACCTTGAAGAGACCCAGTACTTC CASSDKGYYADLEETQYF
TRBD1 16 TRBJ1-2 TRBV11-3 NA TGTGCCAGCAGCCGCACCTTTCGACAGGGCGACTATGGCTACACCTTC CASSRTFRQGDYGYTF
TRBD1 12 TRBJ1-4 TRBV29-1 NA TGCAGCGGTGGCGAGGGGGCCCAAAAACTGTTTTTT CSGGEGAQKLFF
NA 14 TRBJ2-1 TRBV10-3 NA TGTGCCATCAGGGCCCCGGCCGGGGGCAATGAGCAGTTCTTC CAIRAPAGGNEQFF
NA 13 TRBJ2-1 TRBV7-2 NA TGTGCCAGCAGCTTATTATATGGTGATGAGCAGTTCTTC CASSLLYGDEQFF
TRBD1 21 TRBJ2-6 TRBV10-3 NA TGTGCCATCAGTGTGTCGGGACAGGGTAATAAAATCCGCTCTGGGGCCAACGTCCTGACTTTC CAISVSGQGNKIRSGANVLTF
NA 16 TRBJ2-3 TRBV5-1 NA TGCGCCAGCAGCTTGGTCCCAACCATGAGCACAGATACGCAGTATTTT CASSLVPTMSTDTQYF
TRBD1 15 TRBJ1-2 TRBV5-1 NA TGCGCCAGCAGCTTGGATACAGGGGCTTCCTATGGCTACACCTTC CASSLDTGASYGYTF
TRBD2 17 TRBJ2-3 TRBV7-9 NA TGTGCCAGCAGCCCGAAGATGCTAGCGGGGGGCACAGATACGCAGTATTTT CASSPKMLAGGTDTQYF
NA 13 TRBJ1-1 TRBV28 NA TGTGCCAGCAGCACACCGGGACCTTATGAAGCTTTCTTT CASSTPGPYEAFF
NA 14 TRBJ1-2 TRBV5-1 NA TGCGCCAGCAGCCTGGACCGGGGGGCACGGGGCTACACCTTC CASSLDRGARGYTF
NA 15 TRBJ2-7 TRBV27 NA TGTGCCAGCAGGGGGGCGGGTCGCGGATACTACGAGCAGTACTTC CASRGAGRGYYEQYF
NA 12 TRBJ1-2 TRBV29-1 NA TGCAGCGTTGGTCAGCAAGACTATGGCTACACCTTC CSVGQQDYGYTF
TRBD1 12 TRBJ2-1 TRBV10-3 NA TGTGCCATCAGTGAAGGCGACAGGGAACAGTTCTTC CAISEGDREQFF
NA 14 TRBJ2-3 TRBV5-1 NA TGCGCCAGCAGCTCCCAGGGCAGCACAGATACGCAGTATTTT CASSSQGSTDTQYF
NA 12 TRBJ1-1 TRBV10-3 NA TGTGCCATCAGCGGACCGAACACTGAAGCTTTCTTT CAISGPNTEAFF
TRBD2 15 TRBJ2-2 TRBV5-4 NA TGTGCCAGCAGCTTAGCGGGAGAGGGAACCGGGGAGCTGTTTTTT CASSLAGEGTGELFF
TRBD2 14 TRBJ2-7 TRBV10-3 NA TGTGCCATCAGTGAAAGACTAGCGGGCTACGAGCAGTACTTC CAISERLAGYEQYF
NA 16 TRBJ1-5 TRBV19 NA TGTGCCAGTAGTATACCCCCGCGGGCCGGGAATCAGCCCCAGCATTTT CASSIPPRAGNQPQHF
NA 11 TRBJ2-1 TRBV2 NA TGTGCCAGCACAGTCCTCAATGAGCAGTTCTTC CASTVLNEQFF
NA 13 TRBJ1-3 TRBV5-1 NA TGCGCCAGCAGCTTGGGGGACCGGGACACCATATATTTT CASSLGDRDTIYF
NA 14 TRBJ1-4 TRBV5-1 NA TGCGCCAGCAGCTCGGGACTAGAGGGTGAAAAACTGTTTTTT CASSSGLEGEKLFF
TRBD1 14 TRBJ2-7 TRBV6-5 NA TGTGCCAGCAGGTATCAGGGGGAGATTGGAGAGCAGTACTTC CASRYQGEIGEQYF
TRBD2 16 TRBJ2-7 TRBV28 NA TGTGCCAGCAGTTTATATGGGACTAGCGGGAGTTACGAGCAGTACTTC CASSLYGTSGSYEQYF
NA 11 TRBJ2-1 TRBV20-1 few TGCAGTGCTAGTCAGTCCAATGAGCAGTTCTTC CSASQSNEQFF
NA 15 TRBJ1-3 TRBV11-3 NA TGTGCCAGCAGCTTATCGGGGGCTGCTGGAAACACCATATATTTT CASSLSGAAGNTIYF
NA 15 TRBJ2-7 TRBV13 once TGTGCCAGCAGCTTAGTAGGACAGAGCAACTACGAGCAGTACTTC CASSLVGQSNYEQYF
NA 14 TRBJ1-5 TRBV23-1 few TGCGCCAGCAGTCTCAGACAGGAGGGTCAGCCCCAGCATTTT CASSLRQEGQPQHF
NA 17 TRBJ2-2 TRBV5-1 NA TGCGCCAGCAGCTTGTTCGGTCCGGTCAGGAACACCGGGGAGCTGTTTTTT CASSLFGPVRNTGELFF
NA 19 TRBJ2-1 TRBV7-2 NA TGTGCCAGCAGCTTAGATTCACCATCCGGGAGTTACTCCTACAATGAGCAGTTCTTC CASSLDSPSGSYSYNEQFF
NA 14 TRBJ1-1 TRBV9 NA TGTGCCAGCACCCGGATGATAGACAGCGAGGGGGCTTTCTTT CASTRMIDSEGAFF
NA 17 TRBJ1-2 TRBV5-1 NA TGCGCCAGCAGCACAACAGGTTCCCCGGTTCGGGACTATGGCTACACCTTC CASSTTGSPVRDYGYTF
NA 12 TRBJ1-2 TRBV15 NA TGTGCCACCAGCGCTAGGGACTATGGTTACACCTTC CATSARDYGYTF
TRBD1 15 TRBJ2-7 TRBV5-1 NA TGCGCCAGCAGCTTGGCCGCGAGGGGGCAGGACGAGCAGTACTTC CASSLAARGQDEQYF
TRBD2 19 TRBJ2-3 TRBV5-1 NA TGCGCCAGCAGCTTCTATTCCGGGACTAGCGGGAGTGTCACAGATACGCAGTATTTT CASSFYSGTSGSVTDTQYF
TRBD2 20 TRBJ2-1 TRBV7-8 NA TGTGCCAGCAGCTTAGTGGGTGCTAGCGGGGGTAGGATCTCCTACAATGAGCAGTTCTTC CASSLVGASGGRISYNEQFF
TRBD1 17 TRBJ2-7 TRBV4-1 few TGCGCCAGCAGCCAAAGGGGGGCCGGGGACAGGGACTACGAGCAGTACTTC CASSQRGAGDRDYEQYF
TRBD1 12 TRBJ1-1 TRBV30 NA TGTGCCTGGAGTCCCCGGGACAGGGGATCTTTCTTT CAWSPRDRGSFF
TRBD1 15 TRBJ2-1 TRBV19 NA TGTGCCAGTAGTTCTACAGGGGGCTCCTACAATGAGCAGTTCTTC CASSSTGGSYNEQFF
NA 16 TRBJ2-7 TRBV13 few TGTGCCAGCAGCTTAGGCCTAAGTGGGGGGGCTGGCGAGCAGTACTTC CASSLGLSGGAGEQYF